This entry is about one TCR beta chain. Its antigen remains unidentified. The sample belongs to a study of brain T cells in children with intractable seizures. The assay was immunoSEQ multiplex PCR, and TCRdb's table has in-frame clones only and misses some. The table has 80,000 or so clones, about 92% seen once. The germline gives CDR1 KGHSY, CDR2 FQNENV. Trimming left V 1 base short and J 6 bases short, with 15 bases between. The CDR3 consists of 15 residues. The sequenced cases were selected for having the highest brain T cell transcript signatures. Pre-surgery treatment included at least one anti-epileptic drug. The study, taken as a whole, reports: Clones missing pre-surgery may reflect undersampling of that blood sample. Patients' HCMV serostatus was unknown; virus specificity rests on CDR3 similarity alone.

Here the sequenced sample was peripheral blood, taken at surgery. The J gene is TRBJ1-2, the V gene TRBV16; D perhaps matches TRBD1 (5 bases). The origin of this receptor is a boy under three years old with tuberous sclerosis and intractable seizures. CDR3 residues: CASSQLQGVMDGYTF. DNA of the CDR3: TGTGCCAGCAGCCAATTGCAGGGCGTAATGGATGGCTACACCTTC.